The present entry profiles one TCR beta chain with its context. This clonotype has ten or more counts. Its cognate antigen has yet to be identified. No base qualities exist here, and no much larger clone lies one base off it. Trimming removed 3 bases from V and 10 bases from J, leaving 7 bases between the germline ends. CDR1 and CDR2 were assigned from the germline V gene (reference sequence) as MNHEY and SMNVEV. The CDR3 sequence holds 12 residues, the cysteine and phenylalanine included. Only CDR3 DNA remains: 36 bases, in frame from the first base. This record comes from a study of T cells in Graves' hyperthyroidism and ophthalmopathy (dated by TCRdb to 2018 to 2020). About the investigation overall: To identify distinguishing TCR V-J signatures, a discovery cohort of 95 to 100 patients was used, comprising some 45 with Graves' ophthalmopathy and 55 to 65 with stable Graves' hyperthyroidism. Whether ophthalmopathy could be predicted prospectively was tested in an independent validation cohort made up of roughly 20 hyperthyroidism patients plus 17 patients who later progressed to ophthalmopathy. The roughly 90 discovery patients were divided at random into training and test sets in a 7:3 ratio. The study also compared thyroid tissue and blood T-cell repertoires from more than 5 Graves' hyperthyroidism patients. Following sampling, methimazole starting at 30 mg daily was given to hyperthyroidism patients, and high-dose intravenous methylprednisolone was given to ophthalmopathy patients. The paper describes TCR Vbeta CDR3 sequencing of fewer than 150 peripheral blood samples, made up of around 41 ophthalmopathy patients, 70 to 75 hyperthyroidism patients and some 17 progressor patients. Results and caveats for the whole study, not just this receptor: Most expanded thyroid clonotypes (frequency above 0.001) were also found in blood, which suggests that blood repertoires may mirror thyroid immune responses. Ophthalmopathy was separated from stable hyperthyroidism by a 13 V-J signature model, with around 90% sensitivity and roughly 81% specificity obtained in cross-validation and 80%/75% obtained in testing. No statistical method was used to fix the sample size in advance, and group allocation was not hidden from the investigators. In validation, the model predicted progression to ophthalmopathy with 55% to 71% sensitivity and around 72% specificity, a median of approximately 6.7 months before onset.

The TCR beta CDR3 regions were amplified from RNA transcripts. For the first round of RT-PCR on the TCR CDR3, the HTBI primer set was used together with the Qiagen OneStep RT-PCR kit. Libraries were constructed in a second round of multiplex PCR, after which size selection and purification were performed. Libraries were sequenced paired-end with 100 bp reads on an Illumina HiSeq2000. As for the original processing: SOAPnuke was used to process the raw data, with reads discarded if the reads contained adapters or uncalled bases, had a mean Phred below 15, or lacked an exact constant-primer or identifier match. COPE v1.2.5 was used to merge the high-quality paired reads, and each unique nucleotide sequence was defined as a clonotype. MiTCR v1.1 was used to align clonotypes to the IMGT TRBV, TRBD and TRBJ reference segments. The analysis included only V-J combinations with a frequency above 0.0001, which together covered about 99% of the repertoires. A TCS score was defined as the ratio between F50 (clonal expansion) and ExV (chaos), using BLOSUM62-based TCRdist between CDR3 peptides within each V-J. Welch's t-statistics and random forest reduced fewer than 600 V-J features to under 15, which were used in a naive Bayes classifier (R e1071). Thyroid-blood repertoire similarity was quantified with the Morisita-Horn index. TCRdb reprocessed the public reads (quality trimming at Q25 with fastp, clone calling with MiXCR) and kept in-frame beta chains. Every entry covers one CDR3 protein and lists the most common genes and DNA from its rows. The V and J calls and clone size come from TCRdb's table, not from the authors' own analysis. In this sample the table shows almost 600,000 distinct CDR3 sequences, about 45% of which occur a single time. The ten largest clones take up more than 7% of the sample.

A patient counted as having stable Graves' hyperthyroidism if no progression to ophthalmopathy occurred over 18 months of follow-up. Hyperthyroidism patients were newly diagnosed, with disease duration under 2 months, and aged 18 to 65 years. Any patient with an uncontrolled infection, another autoimmune disease, pregnancy or lactation was excluded. Diagnoses were based on clinical symptoms, serum thyroxine and TRAb, thyroid ultrasound and orbital computed tomography. Total RNA was extracted with Trizol reagent, and quality was checked on an Agilent 2100 Bioanalyzer. The sample consisted of peripheral blood or thyroid tissue (not recorded which). This TCR was sampled from a woman aged 18 to 35 with Graves' hyperthyroidism. Recombination connected TRBV27 to TRBJ1-6; 5 matching bases give a weak D call of TRBD1. The nucleotide sequence is given as TGTGCCAGCAGTTTTGGGGGGTCACCCCTCCACTTT. It translates as CASSFGGSPLHF.